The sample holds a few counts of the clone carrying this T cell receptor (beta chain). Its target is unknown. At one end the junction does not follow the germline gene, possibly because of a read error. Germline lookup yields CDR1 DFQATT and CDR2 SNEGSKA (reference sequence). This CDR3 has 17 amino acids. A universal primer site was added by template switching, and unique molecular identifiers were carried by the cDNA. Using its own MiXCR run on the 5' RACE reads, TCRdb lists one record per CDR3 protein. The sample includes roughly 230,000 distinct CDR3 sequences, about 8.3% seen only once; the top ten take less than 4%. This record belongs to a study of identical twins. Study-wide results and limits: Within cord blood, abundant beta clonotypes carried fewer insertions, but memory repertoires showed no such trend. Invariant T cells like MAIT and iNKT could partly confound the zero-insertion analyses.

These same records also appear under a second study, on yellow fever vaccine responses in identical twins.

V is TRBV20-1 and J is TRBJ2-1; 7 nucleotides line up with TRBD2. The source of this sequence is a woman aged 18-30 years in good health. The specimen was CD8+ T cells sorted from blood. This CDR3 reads CCARDTLLADIYNEQFF. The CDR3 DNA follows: TGCTGTGCTAGAGATACCCTCCTAGCGGATATCTACAATGAGCAGTTCTTC.